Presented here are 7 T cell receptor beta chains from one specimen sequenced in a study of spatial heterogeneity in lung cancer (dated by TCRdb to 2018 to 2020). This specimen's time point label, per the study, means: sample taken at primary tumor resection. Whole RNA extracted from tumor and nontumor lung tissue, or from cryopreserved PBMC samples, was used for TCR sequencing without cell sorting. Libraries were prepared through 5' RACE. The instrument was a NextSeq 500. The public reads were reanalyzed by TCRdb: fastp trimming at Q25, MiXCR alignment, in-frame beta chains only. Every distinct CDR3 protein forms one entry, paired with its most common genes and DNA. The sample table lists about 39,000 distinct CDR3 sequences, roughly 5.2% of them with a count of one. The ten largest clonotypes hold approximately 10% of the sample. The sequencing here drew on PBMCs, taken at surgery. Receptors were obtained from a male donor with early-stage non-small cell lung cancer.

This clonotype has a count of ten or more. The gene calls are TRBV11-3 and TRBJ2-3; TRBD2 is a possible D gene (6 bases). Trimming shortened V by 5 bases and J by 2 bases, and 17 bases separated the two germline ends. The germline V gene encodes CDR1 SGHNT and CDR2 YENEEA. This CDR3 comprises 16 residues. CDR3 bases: TGTGCCAGCAGCCCCAGCCGGCGGGGATACACAGATACGCAGTATTTT. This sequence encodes CASSPSRRGYTDTQYF.

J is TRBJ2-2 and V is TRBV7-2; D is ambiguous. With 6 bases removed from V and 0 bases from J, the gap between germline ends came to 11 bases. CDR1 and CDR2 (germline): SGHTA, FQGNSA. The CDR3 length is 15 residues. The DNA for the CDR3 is TGTGCCAGCAGTTCCCGGACGACGAACACCGGGGAGCTGTTTTTT. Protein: CASSSRTTNTGELFF.

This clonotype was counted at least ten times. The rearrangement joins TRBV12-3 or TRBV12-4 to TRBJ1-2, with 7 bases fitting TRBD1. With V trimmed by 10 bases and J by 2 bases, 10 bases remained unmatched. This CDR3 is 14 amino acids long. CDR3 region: CATSRGSLNYGYTF. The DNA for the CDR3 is TGTGCCACCTCCAGGGGGTCCCTAAACTATGGCTACACCTTC.

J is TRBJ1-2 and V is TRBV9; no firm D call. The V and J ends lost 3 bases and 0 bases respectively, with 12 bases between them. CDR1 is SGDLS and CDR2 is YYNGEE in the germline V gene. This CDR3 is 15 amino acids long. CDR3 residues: CASSGGSETNYGYTF. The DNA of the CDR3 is TGTGCCAGCAGCGGAGGGTCAGAAACTAACTATGGCTACACCTTC.

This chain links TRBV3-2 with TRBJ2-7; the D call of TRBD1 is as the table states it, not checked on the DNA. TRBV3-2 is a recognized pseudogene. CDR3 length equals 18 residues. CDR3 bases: TGTGCCAGCAGCCAAGGGGGACAGAAAACCCTACGAAGTTACGAGCAGTACTTC. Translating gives CASSQGGQKTLRSYEQYF.

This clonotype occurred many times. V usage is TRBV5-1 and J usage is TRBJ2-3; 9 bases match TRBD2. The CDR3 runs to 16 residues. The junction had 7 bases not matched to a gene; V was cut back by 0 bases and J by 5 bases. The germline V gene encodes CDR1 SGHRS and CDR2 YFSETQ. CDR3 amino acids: CASSLVAGGPQDTQYF. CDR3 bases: TGCGCCAGCAGCTTGGTGGCGGGGGGGCCCCAAGATACGCAGTATTTT.

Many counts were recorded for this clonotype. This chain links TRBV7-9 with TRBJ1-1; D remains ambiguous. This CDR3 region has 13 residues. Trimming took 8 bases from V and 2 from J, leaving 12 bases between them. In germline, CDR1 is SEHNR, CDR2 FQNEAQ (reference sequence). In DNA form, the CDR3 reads TGTGCCAGCGAAGGAGGGATCAACACTGAAGCTTTCTTT. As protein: CASEGGINTEAFF.